This is a list of T cell receptor beta chains from one sample in a study of blood T cell repertoires in COVID-19. Method: immunoSEQ multiplex PCR; TCRdb's copy keeps in-frame clones and lacks some. The repertoire holds some 93,000 clones, roughly 77% seen once, with 24% in the top ten. Specimen: peripheral blood. The receptors stem from a human donor in a cohort sampled during active COVID-19. CDR3s include the opening cysteine and the closing phenylalanine or tryptophan. D genes are given only for firm matches. Clone sizes are given selectively: once, few, many, or a class where the clone is expanded.

j_call,clone_size,d_call,v_call,cdr3_nt,cdr3_aa
TRBJ1-5,.,.,TRBV29-1,TGCAGCGTCGGCAGCGGGGGCCGGCAGCCCCAGCATTTT,CSVGSGGRQPQHF
TRBJ2-7,.,.,TRBV9,TGTGCCAGCAGCGTAGATCTAGAAGCCTACGAGCAGTACTTC,CASSVDLEAYEQYF
TRBJ2-7,.,TRBD2,TRBV5-1,TGCGCCAGCAGCTGGGTCGGCGGGAGCTCCTACGAGCAGTACTTC,CASSWVGGSSYEQYF
TRBJ2-7,.,TRBD1,TRBV15,TGTGCCGTCGGACAGGGTGTTTACGAGCAGTACTTC,CAVGQGVYEQYF
TRBJ2-2,.,TRBD2,TRBV5-3,TGTGCCAGAAGCCGTAATAGCGGGAGGGCCCCCGGGGAGCTGTTTTTT,CARSRNSGRAPGELFF
TRBJ2-1,.,TRBD2,TRBV7-9,TGTGCCAGCAGCCAGAGCGGGGACCACAATGAGCAGTTCTTC,CASSQSGDHNEQFF
TRBJ1-5,.,TRBD1,TRBV28,TGTGCCAGCAGTTTCGGGGGGGACAGTTATAGCAATCAGCCCCAGCATTTT,CASSFGGDSYSNQPQHF
TRBJ1-4,large,TRBD1,TRBV2,TGTGCCAGCAGTAACCGGGACAGGGGGTTCCCTGCAACTAATGAAAAACTGTTTTTT,CASSNRDRGFPATNEKLFF
TRBJ2-2,.,TRBD1,TRBV5-6,TGTGCCAGCAGCCAGGACAGGGTAACCGGGGAGCTGTTTTTT,CASSQDRVTGELFF
TRBJ2-3,once,TRBD2,TRBV7-9,TGTGCCAGCAGCTTAGTACTAGCGGGAACCACAGATACGCAGTATTTT,CASSLVLAGTTDTQYF
TRBJ1-1,.,.,TRBV7-9,TGTGCCAGCAGCTTCTTACTGGGAGGGGCTGAAGCTTTCTTT,CASSFLLGGAEAFF
TRBJ2-7,many,TRBD2,TRBV19,TGTGCCAGTAGTATGTCGTCCCGGACTAGCGGGAGGGCCTACGAGCAGTACTTC,CASSMSSRTSGRAYEQYF
TRBJ2-3,.,.,TRBV13,TGTGCCAGCAGCCCCCCCTACAGGGTGAGCACAGATACGCAGTATTTT,CASSPPYRVSTDTQYF
TRBJ1-2,once,TRBD1,TRBV6-6,TGTGCCAGCAGTCAACGACAGGGGGCGGTTTGGGTGGATGGCTACACCTTC,CASSQRQGAVWVDGYTF
TRBJ2-5,.,TRBD2,TRBV9,TGTGCCAGCAGCCTTCTAGCGGGAGGCATTCAAGAGACCCAGTACTTC,CASSLLAGGIQETQYF
TRBJ1-1,.,TRBD1,TRBV28,TGTGCCAGCAGTTTCTACGGACAGGGGGCGAACACTGAAGCTTTCTTT,CASSFYGQGANTEAFF
TRBJ2-5,.,.,TRBV7-8,TGTGCCAGCAGCTTAGCACCGGGGCAAGAGACCCAGTACTTC,CASSLAPGQETQYF